The clone carrying this T cell receptor beta chain was detected a few times. From germline, CDR1 is MDHEN and CDR2 SYDVKM. V shed 2 bases and J 8 bases; nucleotides not matched to a gene: 3. There are 14 residues in the CDR3. This specimen belongs to a study of blood T cell repertoires in COVID-19. Study background: Whether acute or convalescent, the COVID-19 samples came from the United States, Italy and Spain.

Per the original data handling: Quantification of nucleated cells was approximated via reference gene primer amplification. Assay: immunoSEQ multiplex PCR; the TCRdb copy retains only in-frame clones and omits some. The V and J calls and clone size come from that table; D and trimming were worked out from the DNA. The sample holds about 49,000 clones, roughly 90% seen once. Sequencing used peripheral blood. The clonotype originates from a man older than 75 with acute or convalescent COVID-19. The V and J genes are TRBV28 and TRBJ1-4; 9 nucleotides line up with TRBD1. The chain's CDR3 is CASSLAGQGEKLFF. DNA of the CDR3: TGTGCCAGCAGTTTAGCGGGACAGGGAGAAAAACTGTTTTTT.